The sequence of this T cell receptor (beta chain) was determined in a study of blood T cell repertoires in COVID-19. Libraries were prepared by immunoSEQ multiplex PCR; TCRdb keeps only in-frame clonotypes and omits some of them. The sample includes a few hundred thousand clones, roughly 91% of them seen just once. CDR1 is SGHVT and CDR2 is SQSDAQ in the germline V gene. Trimming took 3 bases from V and 5 from J, leaving 17 bases between them. This CDR3 comprises 16 residues. V gene TRBV7-4 combines with J gene TRBJ2-1; D possibly corresponds to TRBD2 (5 bases). This receptor was taken from a woman between 35 and 50 years old who had recovered from COVID-19. The specimen was peripheral blood. This CDR3 reads CASSFPAGEWDNEQFF. CDR3 bases: TGTGCCAGCAGCTTCCCTGCCGGGGAGTGGGACAATGAGCAGTTCTTC.